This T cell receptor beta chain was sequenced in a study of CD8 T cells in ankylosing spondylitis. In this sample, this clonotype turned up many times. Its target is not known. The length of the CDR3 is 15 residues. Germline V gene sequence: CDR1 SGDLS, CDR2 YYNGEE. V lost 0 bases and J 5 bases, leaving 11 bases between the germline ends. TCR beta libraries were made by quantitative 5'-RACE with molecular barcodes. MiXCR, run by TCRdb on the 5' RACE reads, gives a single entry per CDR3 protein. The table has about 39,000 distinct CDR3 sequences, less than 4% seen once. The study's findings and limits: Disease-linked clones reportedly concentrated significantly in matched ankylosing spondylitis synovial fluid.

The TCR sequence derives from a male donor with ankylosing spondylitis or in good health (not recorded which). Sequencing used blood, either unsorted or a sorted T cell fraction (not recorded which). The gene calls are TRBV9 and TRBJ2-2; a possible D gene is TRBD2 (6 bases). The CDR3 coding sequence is TGTGCCAGCAGCGTAGTGGGGAGCGGGACCGGGGAGCTGTTTTTT. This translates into CASSVVGSGTGELFF.